In this sample, the clone carrying this TCR beta chain turned up a few times. Its specificity is not known. Amplification used 60 Vbeta primers and 13 Jbeta primers. The data were produced by immunoSEQ multiplex PCR, yet TCRdb's version contains in-frame clones alone and is incomplete. The repertoire includes some 110,000 clones, 73% of them detected once, and 4% to 5.5% sits in the top ten. The germline V gene has CDR1 SGHTS and CDR2 YDEGEE. The CDR3 is 14 amino acids. V shed 0 bases and J shed 4 bases, with 10 bases lying between them. The sample belongs to a study of cytomegalovirus exposure and HLA in healthy donors. In the study overall: As an earlier analysis found, some 180 million T cells yielded 117 million unique TCR beta sequences. The Caucasian-associated ancestry cluster contained 75% to 85% of the roughly 400 genotyped donors.

Whole-study findings and limits: The classifier was said to identify cytomegalovirus status with high specificity and sensitivity. Trimming of TCR beta V- and J-genes showed a link, identified in a later analysis, to a missense DCLRE1C variant.

The chain recombines TRBV5-8 with TRBJ1-1; D remains unclear. Sequencing was carried out using PBMCs. This TCR derives from a man in his 60s in good health and CMV-seropositive. CDR3 in amino acids: CASSLAPSGTEAFF. The CDR3 DNA reads TGTGCCAGCAGCTTGGCCCCGTCGGGCACTGAAGCTTTCTTT.